Below, 24 T cell receptor beta chains from the same sample are listed, as sequenced in a study of blood T cell repertoires in COVID-19. This table comes from immunoSEQ multiplex PCR, and its TCRdb copy is limited to in-frame clones, with some not included. The sample includes around 250,000 clones, approximately 84% seen only once; the top ten take approximately 3.6%. Sequencing input: PBMCs or T cells enriched from blood (not recorded which). Every receptor here comes from a man aged 45-65 years who had recovered from COVID-19.

This chain joins TRBV10-3 and TRBJ1-5, with D possibly matching TRBD1 (6 bases). Trimming removed 0 bases at V and 4 bases at J, with 16 bases between. The CDR3 spans 17 residues. Germline assignment: CDR1 ENHRY and CDR2 SYGVKD. The CDR3 protein is CAISESRQGLRNQPQHF. In DNA form, the CDR3 reads TGTGCCATCAGTGAGTCGCGGCAGGGGCTTCGAAATCAGCCCCAGCATTTT.

The chain employs TRBV19 and TRBJ1-5; 10 nucleotides match TRBD1. The germline CDR1 and CDR2 sequences are LNHDA and SQIVND (reference sequence). The CDR3 extends over 15 amino acids. The ends lost 4 bases at V and 2 bases at J; junction bases unmatched: 2. CDR3 bases: TGTGCCAGTAGTAGGGGGACAGGGGGCAATCAGCCCCAGCATTTT. Its protein is CASSRGTGGNQPQHF.

This clone came up once. V gene TRBV6-1 combines with J gene TRBJ1-4; D remains unclear. V was clipped by 1 base and J by 7 bases, with 10 bases between them. CDR3 length: 14 residues. Looked up from germline, CDR1 is MNHNS and CDR2 is SASEGT. The chain's CDR3 is CASSEVRALEKLFF. The DNA for the CDR3 is TGTGCCAGCAGTGAAGTTCGAGCCCTTGAAAAACTGTTTTTT.

The rearrangement joins TRBV27 to TRBJ2-1, with D perhaps TRBD2 (6 bases). There are 16 residues in the CDR3. The germline CDR1 and CDR2 sequences are MNHEY and SMNVEV (reference sequence). Trimming took off 2 bases at V and 7 bases at J, with 18 bases between the two ends. For the CDR3, the DNA is TGTGCCAGCAGTTTAGGGTGGGGCGGGGCCAGGAATGAGCAGTTCTTC. Its translation is CASSLGWGGARNEQFF.

The chain is built from TRBV6-1 and TRBJ1-4; TRBD1 matches 9 bases. Germline V gene lookup returns CDR1 MNHNS and CDR2 SASEGT. This CDR3 is built from 15 residues. V dropped 2 bases and J dropped 7; count of bases not matched to a gene: 5. CDR3 DNA: TGTGCCAGCAGTGAATCCGGGACAGGGCGTGAAAAACTGTTTTTT. As protein: CASSESGTGREKLFF.

The V gene is TRBV2, the J gene TRBJ1-6; 7 positions agree with TRBD1. Trimming at V came to 5 bases and at J to 7 bases, leaving 8 bases not matched to a gene. The germline CDR1 and CDR2 sequences are SNHLY and FYNNEI. This CDR3 contains 15 residues. CDR3 in DNA: TGTGCCAGCAGTTATGCCCCGGGACAGAATTCACCCCTCCACTTT. Translating it yields CASSYAPGQNSPLHF.

This chain joins TRBV11-2 and TRBJ1-5; no definite D call. This CDR3 comprises 15 residues. CDR1 and CDR2 (germline): SGHAT, FQNNGV. Trimming removed 4 bases at V and 2 bases at J, with 12 bases between. CDR3 bases: TGTGCCAGCAGCTCCTTCGGTGAGCGCAATCAGCCCCAGCATTTT. Translated, it gives CASSSFGERNQPQHF.

This clone appeared a few times. The chain links TRBV30 to TRBJ1-6, with D unresolved. The CDR3 has 15 amino acids. CDR1 and CDR2 from the germline V gene are GTSNPN and SVGIG (reference sequence). V lost 1 base and J 8 bases, leaving 15 bases between the germline ends. DNA for the CDR3: TGTGCCTGGAGTGGGTACACGAGGGCGGATTCACCCCTCCACTTT. It specifies CAWSGYTRADSPLHF.

This clone was detected a few times. The chain recombines TRBV18 with TRBJ1-2; possible D gene TRBD1, 5 bases. CDR3 length equals 17 residues. Germline CDR1 and CDR2: KGHSH and LQKENI. Trimming left V 2 bases short and J 6 bases short, with 22 bases between. The chain's CDR3 is CASSPGGPAGDLHGYTF. CDR3 nucleotide sequence: TGTGCCAGCTCACCAGGGGGACCCGCGGGGGATTTACATGGCTACACCTTC.

This clone showed up just once. The chain joins TRBV28 to TRBJ2-1, with 13 bases matching TRBD2. V trimming: 8 bases; J trimming: 7 bases; junction bases outside the gene matches: 8. Germline V gene data show CDR1 as MDHEN and CDR2 as SYDVKM. This CDR3 is 15 amino acids long. The CDR3 loop reads CASGRLAGGLNEQFF. Here the CDR3 DNA reads TGTGCCAGCGGCCGACTAGCGGGAGGCCTTAATGAGCAGTTCTTC.

The rearrangement uses TRBV6-6 and TRBJ1-1, with a weak D call TRBD1 (6 bases). The germline gives CDR1 MNHNY, CDR2 SVGAGI (reference sequence). Trimming took 6 bases from V and 6 from J, leaving 26 bases between them. This CDR3 spans 17 amino acids. CDR3 bases: TGTGCCAGCAGCCGAACTCTTAACCGGGACAACACTCCTGAAGCTTTCTTT. Amino acid sequence: CASSRTLNRDNTPEAFF.

The J gene is TRBJ2-1, the V gene TRBV9, with TRBD2 matching over 14 bases. V shed 4 bases and J 5 bases; nucleotides not matched to a gene: 11. Germline CDR1 is SGDLS and CDR2 is YYNGEE. The CDR3 totals 18 residues. The CDR3 sequence is CASSKRGTSGSLNNEQFF. The CDR3 DNA reads as TGTGCCAGCAGCAAGCGTGGGACTAGCGGGAGCCTAAACAATGAGCAGTTCTTC.

The rearrangement links TRBV6-5 to TRBJ2-3, with 7 nucleotides matching TRBD1. Germline-derived CDR1 and CDR2 are MNHEY and SVGAGI. J lost 2 bases, V lost 2 bases, and 4 bases had no gene match. The CDR3 runs to 15 residues. This CDR3 reads CASSYDRANTDTQYF. The CDR3 DNA follows: TGTGCCAGCAGTTACGACAGGGCGAACACAGATACGCAGTATTTT.

The chain joins TRBV5-1 to TRBJ2-5, with 9 nucleotides matching TRBD2. Per germline, CDR1 SGHRS and CDR2 YFSETQ. CDR3 length: 13 amino acids. The ends lost 4 bases at V and 4 bases at J; junction bases unmatched: 2. The CDR3 sequence is CASSLGLAETQYF. For the CDR3, the DNA is TGCGCCAGCAGCCTGGGACTAGCAGAGACCCAGTACTTC.

The gene calls are TRBV18 and TRBJ2-2; 8 nucleotides align to TRBD1. CDR3 length equals 16 residues. The ends lost 8 bases at V and 4 bases at J; junction bases unmatched: 12. Germline CDR1 reads KGHSH; CDR2 reads LQKENI. CDR3 nucleotides: TGTGCCAGCCCCCTGGGACAGGCTGGAGTCACCGGGGAGCTGTTTTTT. Translating gives CASPLGQAGVTGELFF.

Comments on this clone: Other DNA sequences in the same sample also yield this CDR3. The gene calls are TRBV9 and TRBJ1-6; 8 bases agree with TRBD1. The CDR3 covers 15 residues. With 3 bases clipped from V and 3 bases from J, the junction kept 2 bases outside the gene matches. The germline CDR1 and CDR2 sequences are SGDLS and YYNGEE. The CDR3 sequence is CASSAGQGYNSPLHF. For the CDR3, the DNA is TGTGCCAGCAGCGCCGGACAGGGCTATAATTCACCCCTCCACTTT.

This clone was counted many times. The V gene is TRBV10-2, the J gene TRBJ2-2; D is undetermined. Trimming removed 8 bases from V and 4 bases from J, with 14 bases in between. Germline V CDR1 and CDR2: WSHSY, SAAADI. The CDR3 totals 14 residues. CDR3 DNA: TGCGCCAGCTCCCACATACAGAGCACCGGGGAGCTGTTTTTT. Translation gives CASSHIQSTGELFF.

The gene calls are TRBV4-3 and TRBJ2-1; TRBD2 matches at 9 bases. Germline V gene data show CDR1 as LGHNA and CDR2 as YSLEER. The CDR3 covers 16 residues. Trimming took 0 bases from V and 7 from J; bases not matched to a gene: 7. The DNA of the CDR3 is TGCGCCAGCAGCCAAGATGCGGGTAGCGGGAGTAATGAGCAGTTCTTC. Translated: CASSQDAGSGSNEQFF.

The CDR3: CASSYNMAGVGRGETQYF. Written as DNA, the CDR3 is TGTGCCAGCAGCTACAATATGGCGGGAGTGGGCCGTGGGGAGACCCAGTACTTC. The chain couples TRBV5-8 to TRBJ2-5; 7 positions match TRBD2. Per germline, CDR1 SGHTS and CDR2 YDEGEE. This CDR3 spans 18 amino acids. Trimming removed 3 bases from V and 5 bases from J; junction bases left unmatched: 19.

The rearrangement joins TRBV27 to TRBJ1-5, with D possibly TRBD1 on 5 matching bases. The CDR3 runs to 14 residues. CDR1 and CDR2 (germline): MNHEY, SMNVEV (reference sequence). The V and J ends lost 5 bases and 5 bases respectively, with 13 bases between them. CDR3 DNA sequence: TGTGCCAGCAGTCTCTCAGGGTGGGATCAGCCCCAGCATTTT. This codes for CASSLSGWDQPQHF.

The chain uses TRBV24-1 and TRBJ1-2, with TRBD1 identical over 8 bases. Germline assignment: CDR1 KGHDR and CDR2 SFDVKD. Trimming at V came to 4 bases and at J to 9 bases, leaving 15 bases not matched to a gene. CDR3 length equals 16 residues. The CDR3 is CATSEAGTGIGKRYTF. DNA of the CDR3: TGTGCCACCAGTGAGGCCGGGACAGGTATTGGAAAGCGCTACACCTTC.

The chain uses TRBV3-1 (or the pseudogene TRBV3-2) and TRBJ1-3; D remains unclear. CDR3 length: 14 residues. Trimming shortened V by 6 bases and J by 0 bases, and 9 bases separated the two germline ends. Germline V gives CDR1 LGHDT, CDR2 YNNKEL (reference sequence). The CDR3 DNA sequence: TGTGCCAGCAGTCCCAGTTACTCTGGAAACACCATATATTTT. Translated, it gives CASSPSYSGNTIYF.

V and J are TRBV5-1 and TRBJ2-3, with 8 bases fitting TRBD1. Germline assignment: CDR1 SGHRS and CDR2 YFSETQ. Trimming at V came to 4 bases and at J to 3 bases, leaving 4 bases not matched to a gene. The CDR3 is 14 amino acids. The CDR3 DNA reads as TGCGCCAGCAGCCAGGGACAGGAGACAGATACGCAGTATTTT. Protein product: CASSQGQETDTQYF.

This chain uses TRBV3-1 (or the pseudogene TRBV3-2) with TRBJ2-7, with D possibly TRBD1 on 6 matching bases. Germline V gives CDR1 LGHDT, CDR2 YNNKEL (reference sequence). V was shortened by 2 bases and J by 1 base, with 12 bases between the two germline ends. The CDR3 has 15 amino acids. This CDR3 reads CASSQIRDISYEQYF. CDR3 coding DNA: TGTGCCAGCAGCCAAATCCGGGACATATCCTACGAGCAGTACTTC.